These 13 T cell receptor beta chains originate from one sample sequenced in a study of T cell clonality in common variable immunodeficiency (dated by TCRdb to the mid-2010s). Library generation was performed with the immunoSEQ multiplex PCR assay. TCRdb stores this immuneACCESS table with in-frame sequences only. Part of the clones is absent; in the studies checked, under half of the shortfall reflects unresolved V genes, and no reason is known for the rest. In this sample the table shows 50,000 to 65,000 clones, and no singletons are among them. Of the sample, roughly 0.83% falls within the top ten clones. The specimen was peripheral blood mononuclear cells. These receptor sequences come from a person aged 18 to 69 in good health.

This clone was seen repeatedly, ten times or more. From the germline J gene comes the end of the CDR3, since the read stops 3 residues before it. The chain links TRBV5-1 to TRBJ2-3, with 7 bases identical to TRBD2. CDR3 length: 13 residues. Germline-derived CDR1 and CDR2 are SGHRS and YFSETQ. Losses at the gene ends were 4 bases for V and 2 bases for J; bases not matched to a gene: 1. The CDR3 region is CASSTSATDTQYF. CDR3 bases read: TGCGCCAGCAGCACTAGCGCCACAGATACG.

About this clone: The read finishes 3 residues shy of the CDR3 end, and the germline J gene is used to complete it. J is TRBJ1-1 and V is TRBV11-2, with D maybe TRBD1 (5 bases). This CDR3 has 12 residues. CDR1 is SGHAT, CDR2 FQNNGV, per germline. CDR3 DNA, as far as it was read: TGTGCCAGCAGCTCTAGATGGGGGGGA. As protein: CASSSRWGG. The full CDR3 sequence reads CASSSRWGGAFF.

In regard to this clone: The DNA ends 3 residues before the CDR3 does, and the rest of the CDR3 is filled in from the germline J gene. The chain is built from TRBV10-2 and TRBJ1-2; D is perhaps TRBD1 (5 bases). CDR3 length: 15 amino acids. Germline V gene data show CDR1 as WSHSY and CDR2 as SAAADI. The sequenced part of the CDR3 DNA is TGCGCCAGCAGTGTGCCCAGGGATAGGGCAGAGACC. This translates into CASSVPRDRAET. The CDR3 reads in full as CASSVPRDRAETYTF.

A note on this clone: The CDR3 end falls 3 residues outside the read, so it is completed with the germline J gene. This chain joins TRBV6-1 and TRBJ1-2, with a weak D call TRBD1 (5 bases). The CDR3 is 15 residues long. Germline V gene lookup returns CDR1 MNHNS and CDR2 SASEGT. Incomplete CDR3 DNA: TGTGCCAGCAATAAAGCGGGACTACCTGGTAATGAC. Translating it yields CASNKAGLPGND. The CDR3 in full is CASNKAGLPGNDYTF.

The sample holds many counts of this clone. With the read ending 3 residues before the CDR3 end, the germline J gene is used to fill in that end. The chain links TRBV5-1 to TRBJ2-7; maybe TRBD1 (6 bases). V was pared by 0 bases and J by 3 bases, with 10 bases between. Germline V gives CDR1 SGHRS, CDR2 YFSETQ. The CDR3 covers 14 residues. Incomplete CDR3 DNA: TGCGCCAGCAGCTTGGACGGGACACACTACGAG. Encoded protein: CASSLDGTHYE. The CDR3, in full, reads CASSLDGTHYEQYF.

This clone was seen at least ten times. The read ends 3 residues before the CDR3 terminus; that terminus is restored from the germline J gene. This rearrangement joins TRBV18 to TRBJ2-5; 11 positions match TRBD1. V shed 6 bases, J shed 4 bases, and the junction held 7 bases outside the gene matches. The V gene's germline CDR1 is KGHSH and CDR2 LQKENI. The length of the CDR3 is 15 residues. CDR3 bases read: TGTGCCAGCTCCCCGGCCGGGACAGGGGGAGAGACC. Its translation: CASSPAGTGGET. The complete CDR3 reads CASSPAGTGGETQYF.

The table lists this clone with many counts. CDR3 sequence: CASSSDRDETQYF. The DNA read from the CDR3 is TGTGCCAGCAGCTCGGACAGGGACGAGACC. This sequence joins TRBV7-3 and TRBJ2-5, with TRBD1 matching over 8 bases. Coverage ceases 3 residues before the CDR3 finishes, and the germline J gene fills in the end. Trimming cost V 4 bases and J 5 bases; bases outside gene matches: 3. CDR1 SGHTA and CDR2 FQGTGA come from the germline V gene. The CDR3 has 13 residues. The whole variable domain, remainder taken from reference TRBV7-3 and TRBJ2-5, is GAGVSQTPSNKVTEKGKYVELRCDPISGHTALYWYRQSLGQGPEFLIYFQGTGAADDSGLPNDRFFAVRPEGSVSTLKIQRTERGDSAVYLCASSSDRDETQYFGPGTRLLVL.

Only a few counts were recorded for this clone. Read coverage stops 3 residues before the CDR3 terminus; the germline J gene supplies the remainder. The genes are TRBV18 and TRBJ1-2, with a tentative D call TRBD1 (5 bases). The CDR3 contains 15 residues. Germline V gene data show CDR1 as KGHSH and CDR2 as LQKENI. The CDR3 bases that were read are TGTGCCAGCTCACCAGAGGGGTTATTGTACAATGAC. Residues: CASSPEGLLYND. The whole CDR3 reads CASSPEGLLYNDYTF.

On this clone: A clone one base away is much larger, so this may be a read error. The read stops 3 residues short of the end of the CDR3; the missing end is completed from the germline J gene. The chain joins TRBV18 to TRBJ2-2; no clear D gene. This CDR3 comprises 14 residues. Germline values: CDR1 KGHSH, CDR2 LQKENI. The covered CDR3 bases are TGTGCCAGCTCACAAAGGGCCGATAATTCACCG. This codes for CASSQRADNSP. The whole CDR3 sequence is CASSQRADNSPLFF.

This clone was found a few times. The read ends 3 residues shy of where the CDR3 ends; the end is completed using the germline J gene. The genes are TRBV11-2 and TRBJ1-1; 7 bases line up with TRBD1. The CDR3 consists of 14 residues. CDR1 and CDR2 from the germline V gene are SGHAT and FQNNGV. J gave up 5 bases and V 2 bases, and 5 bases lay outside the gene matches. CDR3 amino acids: CASSLQQGVTEAFF. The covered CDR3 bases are TGTGCCAGCAGCTTACAGCAGGGGGTAACTGAA.

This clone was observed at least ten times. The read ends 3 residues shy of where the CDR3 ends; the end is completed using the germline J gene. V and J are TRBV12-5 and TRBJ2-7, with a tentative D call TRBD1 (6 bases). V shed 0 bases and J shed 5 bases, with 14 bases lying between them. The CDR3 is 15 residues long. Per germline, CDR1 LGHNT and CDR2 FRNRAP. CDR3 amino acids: CASGLVGGISHEQYF. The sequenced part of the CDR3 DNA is TGTGCTAGTGGTTTGGTAGGGGGTATCTCGCACGAG.

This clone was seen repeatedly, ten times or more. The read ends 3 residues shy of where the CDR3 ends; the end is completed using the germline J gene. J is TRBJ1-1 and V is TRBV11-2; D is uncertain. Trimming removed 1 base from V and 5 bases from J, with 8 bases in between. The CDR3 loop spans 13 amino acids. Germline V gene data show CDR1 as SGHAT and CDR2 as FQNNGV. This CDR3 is CASSLAVSTEAFF. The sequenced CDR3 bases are TGTGCCAGCAGCTTAGCAGTTTCAACTGAA.

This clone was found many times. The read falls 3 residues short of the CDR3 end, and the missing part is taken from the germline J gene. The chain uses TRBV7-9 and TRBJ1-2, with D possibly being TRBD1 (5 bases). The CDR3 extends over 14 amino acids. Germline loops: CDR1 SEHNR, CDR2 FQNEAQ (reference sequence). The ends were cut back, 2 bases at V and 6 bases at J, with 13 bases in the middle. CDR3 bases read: TGTGCCAGCAGCTTAACGCAGGGTGAGAATGGC. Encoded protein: CASSLTQGENG. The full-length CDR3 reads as CASSLTQGENGYTF.